Only a few counts were recorded for the clone carrying this TCR beta chain. The antigen is unknown. The sample belongs to a study of a mutant IDH1 vaccine in newly diagnosed glioma. Overall study: Patients arrived already treated with radiotherapy, temozolomide, or both, most having had both. V12 occurred at week 35 and V13 at week 47.

Trimming stripped 1 base from V and 7 bases from J, with 8 bases between. The V gene's germline CDR1 is KGHSH and CDR2 LQKENI. The CDR3 has 12 amino acids. The method was immunoSEQ multiplex PCR; TCRdb's version includes in-frame clones alone and lacks a portion of them. The sample lists tens of thousands of clones, around 90% occurring once. Regarding time point: week 35, safety follow-up. Vaccination used 300 ug of mutant IDH1 20-mer peptide per dose, with topical imiquimod. The receptor was isolated from a man younger than 40 with glioma. Sequenced here: PBMCs, sampled from a glioma patient whose treatment included an IDH1 peptide vaccine. This chain uses TRBV18 with TRBJ2-7; D gene uncertain. DNA of the CDR3: TGTGCCAGCTCACCACAGGGTTGGGAGCAGTACTTC. Translating gives CASSPQGWEQYF.